The present TCR beta chain was sequenced within a study of blood T cell repertoires in COVID-19 (dated by TCRdb to about 2020). Context from the whole study: Samples covering the acute and convalescent phases of COVID-19 were provided by collaborators in the United States, Italy and Spain. Subjects who had been exposed to COVID-19, were actively infected with it, or had recovered from it provided the deeply sampled blood TCRbeta repertoires that made up the dataset. The samples were drawn from the first 160 participants of the ongoing ImmuneRACE study and from some 1,300 subjects provided by 6 global collaborators. Where available, HLA class I and class II types were taken from metadata supplied by the sample provider and were not determined by assay-based typing. The prospective study material was composed of cDNA or gDNA derived from T cells, B-cell-depleted T cells, or PBMCs. The repertoires were released in a freely available public database meant as a resource for research on the immune response to SARS-CoV-2. Sample metadata almost always included a de-identified subject ID, COVID-19 status, age in years and sex.

For this clone: The specificity of this receptor is unknown. Base-call qualities are not available, and no considerably larger clone is one nucleotide away.

TCRbeta CDR3 regions were amplified from genomic DNA using the immunoSEQ Assay, a bias-controlled multiplex PCR. Turning to the authors' computational methods: Nucleated cell counts per sample were estimated from amplification of reference gene primers within the assay. To quantify the absolute abundance of each unique TCRbeta CDR3 rearrangement, sequence reads were collapsed and filtered. For each sample, productive Simpson clonality was calculated as the square root of Simpson's diversity index over productive rearrangements. The source is immuneACCESS, and TCRdb retained only in-frame sequences with V and J called. Part of the clones is not carried over; for the studies checked, unresolved V genes explain less than half of this, and the remainder is unexplained. V, J and clone size are those of that table, while D and trimming were read from the DNA. This sample is represented by under 150,000 clones; 65% to 85% of them were singletons. Together, the top ten hold under 2.5% of the sample.

On the study overall, not on this receptor specifically: Clinical and demographic metadata were provided uncurated, with the amount varying by source and participant.

The CDR3, from cysteine to phenylalanine, totals 15 residues. The read is trimmed to its CDR3 DNA, 45 bases read in frame from base 1. The germline V and J ends show losses of 5 bases and 4 bases respectively, and no gene match explains 8 bases of the junction. Per the germline V gene (reference sequence), LGHDT is the CDR1 and YNNKEL is the CDR2. The collaborating institutions used their own protocols to collect whole blood in K2EDTA tubes. For TCRbeta analysis, collaborator samples were shipped as frozen whole blood, as isolated PBMCs, or as DNA extracted from either sample type. Rearrangement joined TRBV3-1 (or the pseudogene TRBV3-2) to TRBJ2-3, with 8 middle bases fitting TRBD1. This clonotype was obtained from a man in his 70s with acute or convalescent COVID-19. Material: peripheral blood. The nucleotide sequence reads TGTGCCAGCAGCAAACAGGGGGTAGGTGCAGATACGCAGTATTTT. The resulting protein is CASSKQGVGADTQYF.